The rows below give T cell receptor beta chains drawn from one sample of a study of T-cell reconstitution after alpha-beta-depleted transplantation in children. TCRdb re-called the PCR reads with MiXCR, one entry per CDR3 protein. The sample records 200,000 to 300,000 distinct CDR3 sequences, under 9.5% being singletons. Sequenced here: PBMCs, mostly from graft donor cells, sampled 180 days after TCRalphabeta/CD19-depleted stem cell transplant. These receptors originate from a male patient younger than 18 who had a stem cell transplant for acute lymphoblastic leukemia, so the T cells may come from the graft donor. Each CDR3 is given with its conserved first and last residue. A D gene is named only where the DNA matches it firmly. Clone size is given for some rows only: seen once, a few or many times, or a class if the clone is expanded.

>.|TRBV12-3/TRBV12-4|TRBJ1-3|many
CASSLVGTGRRNTIYF
TGTGCCAGCAGTTTAGTAGGTACGGGAAGACGAAACACCATATATTTT
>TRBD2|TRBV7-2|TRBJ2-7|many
CASSLAKRGSSYEQYF
TGTGCCAGCAGCTTAGCCAAGCGGGGAAGCTCCTACGAGCAGTACTTC
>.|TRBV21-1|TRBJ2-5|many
CASSKKRKEVRETQYF
TGTGCCAGCAGCAAAAAAAGGAAGGAAGTGAGGGAGACCCAGTACTTC
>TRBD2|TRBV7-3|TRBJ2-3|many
CASSLAGGSTGTDTQYF
TGTGCCAGCAGCTTAGCGGGAGGGTCTACGGGCACAGATACGCAGTATTTT
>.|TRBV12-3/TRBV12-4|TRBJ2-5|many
CASRLYQETQYF
TGTGCCAGCAGGTTATACCAAGAGACCCAGTACTTC
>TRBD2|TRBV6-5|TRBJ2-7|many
CASSFLLAGAGEQYF
TGTGCCAGCAGTTTCCTACTAGCGGGGGCTGGCGAGCAGTACTTC
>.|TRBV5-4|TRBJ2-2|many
CASTLEPWDIQNTGELFF
TGTGCCAGCACCCTCGAACCTTGGGACATTCAGAACACCGGGGAGCTGTTTTTT
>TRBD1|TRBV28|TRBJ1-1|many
CASSFWDRGNTEAFF
TGTGCCAGCAGTTTTTGGGACAGGGGAAACACTGAAGCTTTCTTT
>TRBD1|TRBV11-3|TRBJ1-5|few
CASSSGQRGGQPQHF
TGTGCCAGCAGCTCGGGACAGAGGGGAGGGCAGCCCCAGCATTTT
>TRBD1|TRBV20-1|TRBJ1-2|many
CSARRRQGGNGYTF
TGCAGTGCTAGACGAAGGCAGGGGGGGAATGGCTACACCTTC
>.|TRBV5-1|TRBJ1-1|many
CASSPTGGGGKAFF
TGCGCCAGCAGCCCCACCGGTGGGGGCGGAAAAGCTTTCTTT
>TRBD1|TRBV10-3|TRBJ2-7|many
CAINRDRGRDEQYF
TGTGCCATCAACCGGGACAGGGGGCGTGACGAGCAGTACTTC
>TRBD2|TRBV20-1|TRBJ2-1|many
CSARLLVAGEDNEQFF
TGCAGTGCTAGGCTTCTCGTAGCGGGGGAGGACAATGAGCAGTTCTTC
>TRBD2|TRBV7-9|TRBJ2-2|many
CASSLAGTKFTGELFF
TGTGCCAGCAGCTTAGCGGGGACTAAGTTCACCGGGGAGCTGTTTTTT
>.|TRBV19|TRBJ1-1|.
CASTNQGLNTEAFF
TGTGCCAGTACCAACCAGGGCCTTAACACTGAAGCTTTCTTT
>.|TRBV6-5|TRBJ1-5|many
CASSPEVRDNQPQHF
TGTGCCAGCAGTCCAGAGGTCCGCGACAATCAGCCCCAGCATTTT
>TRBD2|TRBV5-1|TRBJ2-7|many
CASSFELAGGPQEQYF
TGCGCCAGCAGCTTTGAATTAGCGGGAGGGCCTCAGGAGCAGTACTTC
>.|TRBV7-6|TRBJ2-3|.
CASSLAQAPLTDTQYF
TGTGCCAGCAGCTTAGCCCAGGCCCCTCTCACAGATACGCAGTATTTT
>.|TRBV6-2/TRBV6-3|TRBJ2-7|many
CASSYDISYEQYF
TGTGCCAGCAGTTACGACATTTCCTACGAGCAGTACTTC
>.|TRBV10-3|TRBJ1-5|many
CAISEGVLGQPQHF
TGTGCCATCAGTGAGGGGGTCCTAGGACAGCCCCAGCATTTT
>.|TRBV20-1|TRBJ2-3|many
CSAPPGDTQYF
TGCAGTGCTCCCCCCGGAGATACGCAGTATTTT
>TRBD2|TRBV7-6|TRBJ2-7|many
CASSRARGSYEQYF
TGTGCCAGCAGCCGCGCGCGGGGGTCCTACGAGCAGTACTTC
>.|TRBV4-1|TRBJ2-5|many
CASSRAGAQETQYF
TGCGCCAGCAGCCGGGCAGGGGCCCAAGAGACCCAGTACTTC
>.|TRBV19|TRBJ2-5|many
CASSIEDSRIQETQYF
TGTGCCAGTAGTATAGAGGATTCACGTATCCAAGAGACCCAGTACTTC
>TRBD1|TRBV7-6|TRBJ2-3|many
CASSQGGWSTDTQYF
TGTGCCAGCAGCCAAGGGGGCTGGAGCACAGATACGCAGTATTTT
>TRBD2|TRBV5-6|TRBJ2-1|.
CASGPGLAGREQFF
TGTGCCAGCGGCCCCGGGCTAGCGGGACGGGAGCAGTTCTTC
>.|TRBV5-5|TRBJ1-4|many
CASSCRVRGNEKLFF
TGTGCCAGCAGCTGCAGGGTCAGGGGAAATGAAAAACTGTTTTTT
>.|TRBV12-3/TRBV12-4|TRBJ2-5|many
CASSLAGEGEETQYF
TGTGCCAGCAGTTTAGCGGGGGAAGGGGAAGAGACCCAGTACTTC
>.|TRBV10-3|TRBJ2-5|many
CAIREGEEETQYF
TGTGCCATCAGGGAAGGGGAGGAAGAGACCCAGTACTTC
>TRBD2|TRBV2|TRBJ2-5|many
CASEGAGGPGTQYF
TGTGCCAGCGAGGGGGCGGGGGGGCCGGGGACCCAGTACTTC
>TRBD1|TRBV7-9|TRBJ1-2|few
CASSSAGGWNYGYTF
TGTGCCAGCAGCTCCGCAGGGGGCTGGAACTATGGCTACACCTTC
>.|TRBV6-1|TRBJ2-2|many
CASSHTGYTGELFF
TGTGCCAGCAGTCATACAGGGTATACCGGGGAGCTGTTTTTT
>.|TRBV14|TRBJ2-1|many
CASSQDIRTQGRWYNEQFF
TGTGCCAGCAGCCAAGATATCCGAACACAGGGAAGGTGGTACAATGAGCAGTTCTTC
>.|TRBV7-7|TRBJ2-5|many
CASSSTPQVGETQYF
TGTGCTAGCAGCTCGACCCCCCAGGTGGGCGAGACCCAGTACTTC
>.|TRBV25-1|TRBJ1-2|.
CASSAPPGNGYTF
TGTGCCAGCAGTGCCCCCCCAGGGAATGGCTACACCTTC
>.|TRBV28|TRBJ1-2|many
CASTTLGRYREGYTF
TGTGCCAGCACAACTTTGGGTCGGTACAGGGAAGGCTACACCTTC
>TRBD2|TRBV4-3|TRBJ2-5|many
CASSQGTIIPAETQYF
TGCGCCAGCAGCCAGGGGACTATAATTCCCGCGGAGACCCAGTACTTC
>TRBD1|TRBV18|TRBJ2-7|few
CASSPSTGSSEQYF
TGTGCCAGCTCACCGTCGACAGGGTCTAGCGAGCAGTACTTC
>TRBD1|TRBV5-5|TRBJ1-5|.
CASSFKGGDNQPQHF
TGTGCCAGCAGCTTTAAAGGGGGCGACAATCAGCCCCAGCATTTT
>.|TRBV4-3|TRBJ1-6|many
CASSQLGRGTPLHF
TGCGCCAGCAGCCAATTGGGTCGGGGGACACCCCTCCACTTT
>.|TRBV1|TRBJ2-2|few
CTSSQKGTSGSNTGELFF
TGCACCAGCAGCCAAAAGGGGACTAGCGGCTCTAACACCGGGGAGCTGTTTTTT
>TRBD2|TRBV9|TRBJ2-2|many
CASSVEVAGGRTKSTGELFF
TGTGCCAGCAGCGTAGAGGTAGCGGGAGGACGAACAAAATCCACCGGGGAGCTGTTTTTT
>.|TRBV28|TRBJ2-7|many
CASSLFGSLTSYEQYF
TGTGCCAGCAGTTTATTCGGCAGCTTAACCTCCTACGAGCAGTACTTC
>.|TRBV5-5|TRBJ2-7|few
CASSFETGRSPNYEQYF
TGTGCCAGCAGCTTTGAAACGGGAAGGAGCCCCAACTACGAGCAGTACTTC
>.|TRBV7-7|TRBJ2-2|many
CASSLDGSLGYANTGELFF
TGTGCTAGCAGCTTAGACGGTTCTCTGGGATACGCGAACACCGGGGAGCTGTTTTTT
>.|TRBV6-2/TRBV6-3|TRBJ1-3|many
CASSYAGSGNTIYF
TGTGCCAGCAGTTACGCGGGGTCCGGAAACACCATATATTTT
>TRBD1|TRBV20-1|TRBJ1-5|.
CSARGGQGYQPQHF
TGCAGTGCTAGAGGGGGACAGGGTTACCAGCCCCAGCATTTT
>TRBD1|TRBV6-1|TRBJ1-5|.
CASSRTGTGNQTQHF
TGTGCCAGCAGCCGAACCGGGACAGGGAATCAGACCCAGCATTTT
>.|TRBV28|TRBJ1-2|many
CASSPDYGYTF
TGTGCCAGCAGCCCAGACTATGGCTACACCTTC
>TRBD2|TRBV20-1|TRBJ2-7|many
CSASGGAYEQYF
TGCAGTGCTAGCGGGGGGGCCTACGAGCAGTACTTC
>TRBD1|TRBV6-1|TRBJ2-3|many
CASKNRGTADTQYF
TGTGCCAGCAAGAACAGGGGGACGGCAGATACGCAGTATTTT
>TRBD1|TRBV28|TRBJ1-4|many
CASTPRQGGGEKLFF
TGTGCCAGCACCCCCAGACAGGGAGGAGGGGAAAAACTGTTTTTT
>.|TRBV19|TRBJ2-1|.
CASSITYNEQFF
TGTGCCAGTAGTATAACCTACAATGAGCAGTTCTTC
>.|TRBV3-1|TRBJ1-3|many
CASSARDISGNTIYF
TGTGCCAGCAGCGCCCGGGACATCTCTGGAAACACCATATATTTT
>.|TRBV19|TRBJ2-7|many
CASSIGTPGPYEQYF
TGTGCCAGTAGTATCGGGACTCCGGGCCCCTACGAGCAGTACTTC
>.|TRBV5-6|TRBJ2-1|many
CASSFPGQGLYNEQFF
TGTGCCAGCAGCTTCCCGGGTCAGGGGCTGTACAATGAGCAGTTCTTC
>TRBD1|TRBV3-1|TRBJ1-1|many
CASARQGAGRGNTEAFF
TGTGCCAGCGCAAGACAGGGGGCCGGTCGCGGGAACACTGAAGCTTTCTTT
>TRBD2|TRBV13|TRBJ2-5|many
CASSLRGLAGLGETQYF
TGTGCCAGCAGCTTAAGAGGACTAGCGGGTTTAGGGGAGACCCAGTACTTC
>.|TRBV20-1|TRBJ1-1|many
CSARENTEAFF
TGCAGTGCTAGGGAGAACACTGAAGCTTTCTTT
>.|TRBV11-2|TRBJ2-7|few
CASSQGLRRSSYEQYF
TGTGCCAGCAGCCAAGGACTCCGCCGTTCCTCATACGAGCAGTACTTC